The source of this T cell receptor beta chain is a study of immune heterogeneity within non-small cell lung tumors. Bulk tumor genomic DNA constituted the template, at around 600 ng per sample. Each primary tumor yielded several biopsies, collected far apart from one another at surgery. Enrolled individuals presented with untreated, newly diagnosed non-small cell lung cancer and received curative surgery. Multiplex PCR amplified TCR beta CDR3 with 32 V and 13 J primers. From the multiplex PCR reads, TCRdb called clonotypes with MiXCR, one entry per CDR3 protein. The sample contains 7,000 to 8,000 distinct CDR3 sequences, 20% to 25% of which appear only once. Sample share makes this clonotype medium-sized. Its specificity is unknown. J was trimmed by 6 bases and V by 1 base; bases with no gene match: 5. CDR1 is SGHRS and CDR2 is YFSETQ in the germline V gene. The CDR3 spans 16 residues. General observations from the study: Comparison across individual patients showed largely distinct high-frequency T-cell receptor beta clonotypes. Recurrence of identical dominant CDR3 beta clonotypes was observed across intrapatient tumor sites, concomitant with site-unique high-frequency clones.

The J gene is TRBJ2-2, the V gene TRBV5-1; 11 bases agree with TRBD2. The receptor's source is a man aged 55 to 69 with non-small cell lung cancer. Sequenced: lung tumor tissue. CDR3 DNA: TGCGCCAGCAGCTTGCTAACTAGCGGGAGTTCCGGGGAGCTGTTTTTT. Encoded protein: CASSLLTSGSSGELFF.